Sequencing of this T cell receptor (beta chain) was carried out in a study of shared clonotypes between healthy human individuals. Concerning this clone: Its antigen remains unknown.

General study points: Few donors restricted represented genetic and exposure-history diversity. Lower generation probabilities were found for non-shared clonotypes than for those shared by all four donors.

In the original analysis: Filtering differed for immunoSEQ, which gave only junction sequences without quality scores. The table came from immunoSEQ multiplex PCR; TCRdb's copy has only in-frame clones and leaves some out. V, J and clone size reflect that table, while D and trimming were determined from the DNA. The profile shows hundreds of thousands of clones, about 95% of them singletons. CD45RO-negative cells were positively selected for CCR7, leaving out terminally differentiated effector memory CD45RA+ cells. CDR3 length equals 15 residues. V lost 4 bases to trimming and J lost 3 bases; unmatched junction nucleotides: 5. The V gene's germline CDR1 is PRHDT and CDR2 FYEKMQ (reference sequence).

This clonotype was obtained from a woman aged 30 to 39 in good health. The sequenced sample was naive CD8+ T cells sorted from blood. This chain links TRBV13 with TRBJ2-2; 7 positions agree with TRBD2. The DNA of the CDR3 is TGTGCCAGCAGCTCAGGACTAGTGCACACCGGGGAGCTGTTTTTT. This codes for CASSSGLVHTGELFF.